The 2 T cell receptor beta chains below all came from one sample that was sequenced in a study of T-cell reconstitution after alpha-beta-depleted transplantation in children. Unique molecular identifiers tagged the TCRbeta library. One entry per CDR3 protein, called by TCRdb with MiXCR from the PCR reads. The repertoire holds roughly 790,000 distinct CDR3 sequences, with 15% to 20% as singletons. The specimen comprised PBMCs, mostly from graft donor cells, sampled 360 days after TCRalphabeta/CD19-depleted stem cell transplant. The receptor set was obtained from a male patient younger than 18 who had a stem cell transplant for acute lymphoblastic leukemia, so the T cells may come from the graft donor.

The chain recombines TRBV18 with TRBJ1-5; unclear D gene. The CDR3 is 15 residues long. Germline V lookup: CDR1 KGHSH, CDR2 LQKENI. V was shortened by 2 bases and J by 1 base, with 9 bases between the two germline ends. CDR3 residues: CASSPSLGSNQPQHF. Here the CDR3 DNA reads TGTGCCAGCTCACCATCGCTGGGGAGCAATCAGCCCCAGCATTTT.

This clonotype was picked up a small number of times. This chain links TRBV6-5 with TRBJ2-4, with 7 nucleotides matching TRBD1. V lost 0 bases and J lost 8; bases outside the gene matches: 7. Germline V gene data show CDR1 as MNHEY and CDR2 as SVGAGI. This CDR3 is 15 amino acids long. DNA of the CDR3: TGTGCCAGCAGTTACTCGGACAGGTTGGCGGACATTCAGTACTTC. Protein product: CASSYSDRLADIQYF.